This T cell receptor beta chain originates from a study of CD8 T cells in ankylosing spondylitis. General study results and limits: Earlier literature documents some of the motif variants in reactive arthritis synovial fluid and blood. It appeared that ankylosing spondylitis blood was characterized by a TCR beta motif of under ten highly homologous variants.

Libraries of TCR beta came from quantitative 5'-RACE with molecular barcodes. Each CDR3 protein gets one entry after TCRdb re-called the 5' RACE reads with MiXCR. The data show 500,000 to 650,000 distinct CDR3 sequences, approximately 5.3% seen once. Germline lookup yields CDR1 SGHTA and CDR2 FQGTGA. The V gene end was trimmed by 5 bases and the J gene end by 1 base; junction bases not matched to a gene: 7. The CDR3 has 15 residues. This clonotype has ten or more counts. Antigen specificity is unknown. The sequence was obtained from a male donor with ankylosing spondylitis. Sequencing was done on a sample of blood, either unsorted or a sorted T cell fraction (not recorded which). This chain connects TRBV7-3 to TRBJ1-1, with 7 bases matching TRBD1. In DNA form, the CDR3 reads TGTGCCAGCAGCCGTCTCGGGACAGCGAACACTGAAGCTTTCTTT. This codes for CASSRLGTANTEAFF.